This entry lists 14 T cell receptor beta chains sequenced from one sample in a study of radiotherapy plus CTLA-4 blockade in lung cancer. Measured with immunoSEQ multiplex PCR; TCRdb has only the in-frame clones, and not every one. Of about 31,000 clones listed, 60% to 80% are singletons. This material consisted of peripheral blood, taken from a patient treated with radiotherapy plus ipilimumab. The source of these receptors is a human donor with non-small cell lung cancer whose response to radiotherapy plus ipilimumab could not be evaluated.

The J gene is TRBJ1-1, the V gene TRBV2; 10 bases line up with TRBD1. The CDR3 consists of 16 residues. CDR1 is SNHLY and CDR2 is FYNNEI in the germline V gene. V was pared by 6 bases and J by 2 bases, with 9 bases of the junction left unmatched. CDR3 amino acids: CASRRQGASSNTEAFF. The CDR3 DNA reads as TGTGCCAGCAGGAGACAGGGGGCCAGCAGCAACACTGAAGCTTTCTTT. The whole variable domain, filled in from reference TRBV2 and TRBJ1-1, reads EPEVTQTPSHQVTQMGQEVILRCVPISNHLYFYWYRQILGQKVEFLVSFYNNEISEKSEIFDDQFSVERPDGSNFTLKIRSTKLEDSAMYFCASRRQGASSNTEAFFGQGTRLTVV.

Points on this clone: A junction boundary mismatches the germline segment, possibly from a read error. The CDR3 DNA is TGTGCCAGCAGCTTGGATCTCAGACAAGAGACCCAGTACTTC. Protein product: CASSLDLRQETQYF. The V and J genes are TRBV5-1 and TRBJ2-5; unclear D gene. Germline V gives CDR1 SGHRS, CDR2 YFSETQ. This CDR3 contains 14 residues. The whole variable domain, remainder taken from reference TRBV5-1 and TRBJ2-5, is KAGVTQTPRYLIKTRGQQVTLSCSPISGHRSVSWYQQTPGQGLQFLFEYFSETQRNKGNFPGRFSGRQFSNSRSEMNVSTLELGDSALYLCASSLDLRQETQYFGPGTRLLVL.

V is TRBV19 and J is TRBJ2-1, with TRBD2 matching over 7 bases. The CDR3 loop spans 16 amino acids. J lost 5 bases, V lost 1 base, and 8 bases had no gene match. Germline-derived CDR1 and CDR2 are LNHDA and SQIVND (reference sequence). This CDR3 reads CASSIGWGRANNEQFF. In DNA form, the CDR3 reads TGTGCCAGTAGTATAGGATGGGGGAGGGCGAACAATGAGCAGTTCTTC. Supplemented by reference TRBV19 and TRBJ2-1, the full variable domain reads DGGITQSPKYLFRKEGQNVTLSCEQNLNHDAMYWYRQDPGQGLRLIYYSQIVNDFQKGDIAEGYSVSREKKESFPLTVTSAQKNPTAFYLCASSIGWGRANNEQFFGPGTRLTVL.

The V gene is TRBV6-6, the J gene TRBJ1-1, with a tentative D call TRBD1 (6 bases). The CDR3 has 14 amino acids. V was pared by 0 bases and J by 9 bases, with 14 bases between. Germline assignment: CDR1 MNHNY and CDR2 SVGAGI (reference sequence). The CDR3 sequence is CASSYSQGMTKAFF. The CDR3 DNA sequence: TGTGCCAGCAGTTACTCGCAGGGGATGACTAAAGCTTTCTTT.

V gene TRBV6-1 combines with J gene TRBJ2-6; D is possibly TRBD2 (6 bases). This CDR3 comprises 17 residues. Germline CDR1 reads MNHNS; CDR2 reads SASEGT. Between the trimmed V and J ends, which lost 4 bases and 2 bases, there was a span of 15 bases. CDR3 amino acids: CASSAAPGEAGANVLTF. As DNA, the CDR3 is TGTGCCAGCAGTGCTGCCCCGGGGGAGGCTGGGGCCAACGTCCTGACTTTC.

The gene calls are TRBV19 and TRBJ2-3; 7 bases are a match to TRBD2. CDR1 LNHDA and CDR2 SQIVND come from the germline V gene (reference sequence). Trimming removed 6 bases from V and 4 bases from J; junction bases left unmatched: 4. CDR3 length: 13 residues. The CDR3 region is CASRGRGADTQYF. CDR3 nucleotides: TGTGCCAGTAGGGGGAGGGGTGCAGATACGCAGTATTTT.

This clone was seen only once. The chain combines TRBV18 with TRBJ2-5; 11 bases line up with TRBD2. J gave up 4 bases and V 6 bases, and 10 bases lay outside the gene matches. Germline V gene data show CDR1 as KGHSH and CDR2 as LQKENI. The CDR3 has 16 residues. The CDR3, as DNA: TGTGCCAGCTCGTCACTAGCGGGAGCAATGGGAGAGACCCAGTACTTC. This gives the protein CASSSLAGAMGETQYF.

The J gene is TRBJ2-5, the V gene TRBV7-9; a possible D gene is TRBD2 (6 bases). Germline V gene sequence: CDR1 SEHNR, CDR2 FQNEAQ (reference sequence). This CDR3 contains 15 residues. The V gene lost 0 bases and the J gene lost 4 bases, with 12 bases spanning the gap. The CDR3 reads CASSLARRGVETQYF. The CDR3 nucleotides are TGTGCCAGCAGCTTAGCGCGGAGGGGCGTAGAGACCCAGTACTTC.

The CDR3: CASSNTGGRGTEAFF. DNA of the CDR3: TGTGCCAGCAGCAACACAGGGGGCCGCGGCACTGAAGCTTTCTTT. The rearrangement joins TRBV28 to TRBJ1-1; TRBD1 aligns across 9 bases. CDR1 and CDR2 (germline): MDHEN, SYDVKM. There are 15 residues in the CDR3. With V trimmed by 6 bases and J by 4 bases, 9 bases remained unmatched.

This clone was picked up a small number of times. The chain recombines TRBV4-1 with TRBJ2-1; 8 bases fit TRBD2. V shed 0 bases, J shed 4 bases, and the junction held 5 bases outside the gene matches. The germline gives CDR1 MGHRA, CDR2 YSYEKL. This CDR3 comprises 16 residues. The CDR3 nucleotides read TGCGCCAGCAGCCAAGAATTCGGACTAGCTTACAATGAGCAGTTCTTC. Translated: CASSQEFGLAYNEQFF.

This clone was seen a few times. The CDR3 here is CASSLVGGAGTGELFF. CDR3 DNA: TGTGCCAGCAGCTTAGTGGGAGGGGCTGGGACCGGGGAGCTGTTTTTT. The rearrangement uses TRBV7-8 and TRBJ2-2, with 7 positions matching TRBD2. V lost 1 base and J lost 5; bases outside the gene matches: 7. The CDR3 extends over 16 amino acids. Germline V gene sequence: CDR1 SGHVS, CDR2 FQNEAQ. The full variable domain, with the rest looked up from reference TRBV7-8 and TRBJ2-2, is GAGVSQSPRYKVAKRGQDVALRCDPISGHVSLFWYQQALGQGPEFLTYFQNEAQLDKSGLPSDRFFAERPEGSVSTLKIQRTQQEDSAVYLCASSLVGGAGTGELFFGEGSRLTVL.

The chain carries TRBV5-1 and TRBJ1-2, with TRBD1 matching over 7 bases. Germline CDR1 is SGHRS and CDR2 is YFSETQ. With V trimmed by 0 bases and J by 4 bases, 6 bases remained unmatched. This CDR3 contains 15 residues. The DNA of the CDR3 is TGCGCCAGCAGCTTGGAGGGACAGTTTACCTATGGCTACACCTTC. It codes for CASSLEGQFTYGYTF.

The chain is built from TRBV5-4 and TRBJ2-5; 7 bases are a match to TRBD1. The germline V gene encodes CDR1 SGHNT and CDR2 YYREEE (reference sequence). The ends lost 4 bases at V and 3 bases at J; junction bases unmatched: 6. CDR3 length: 14 amino acids. The CDR3 loop reads CASSVGQLKETQYF. The CDR3 DNA reads TGTGCCAGCAGCGTGGGACAGCTTAAAGAGACCCAGTACTTC. Full variable domain (rest looked up from reference TRBV5-4 and TRBJ2-5): ETGVTQSPTHLIKTRGQQVTLRCSSQSGHNTVSWYQQALGQGPQFIFQYYREEENGRGNFPPRFSGLQFPNYSSELNVNALELDDSALYLCASSVGQLKETQYFGPGTRLLVL.

This clone came up a few times. The gene calls are TRBV29-1 and TRBJ2-7, with TRBD2 identical over 8 bases. With 4 bases clipped from V and 6 bases from J, the junction kept 14 bases outside the gene matches. The CDR3 is 15 residues long. CDR1 and CDR2 (germline): SQVTM, ANQGSEA. CDR3 DNA sequence: TGCAGCGTTGTTCCGCTTAGCGGGAACGCGGTCGAGCAGTACTTC. Protein sequence: CSVVPLSGNAVEQYF.